Here is one T cell receptor beta chain with its context. As yet, its antigen is unknown. The sample belongs to a study of cytomegalovirus exposure and HLA in healthy donors. The CDR3 is 17 residues long. The germline gives CDR1 SQVTM, CDR2 ANQGSEA. With V trimmed by 4 bases and J by 0 bases, 15 bases remained unmatched. Primers included in the PCR were 60 Vbeta and 13 Jbeta primers. The table came from immunoSEQ multiplex PCR; TCRdb's copy has only in-frame clones and leaves some out. The sample consists of about 130,000 clones, 81% of them appearing once. Study findings and constraints: A later examination showed that TCR association rates differed by HLA locus, with DRB1 most and HLA-C fewest. HLA alleles were associated with around 17,000 TCR beta sequences in a later analysis at 0.05 false discovery rate.

The V call is TRBV29-1, the J call TRBJ2-7, with 7 nucleotides matching TRBD2. This receptor was identified in a man younger than 35 in good health and CMV-seronegative. Sample: PBMCs. CDR3 in amino acids: CSVGGGDYSTSSYEQYF. The CDR3 region has the DNA TGCAGCGTTGGGGGGGGTGATTATTCTACTAGCTCCTACGAGCAGTACTTC.